This TCR beta chain was sequenced in a study of CD8 T cells in Susac syndrome. The RNA input was about 0.5 to 1 ug, and it was reverse transcribed with random hexamers. Multiplex PCR with immunoSEQ amplified the TCR beta CDR3 across 54 Vbeta and 13 Jbeta. TCRdb analysed the immunoSEQ multiplex PCR reads with MiXCR anew, one entry per CDR3 protein. The table lists more than 100,000 distinct CDR3 sequences, 90% to 95% of them singletons. Findings and caveats of the study: It was acknowledged by the study that relatively few individuals were included in its TCR sequencing and HLA analysis.

The CDR3 runs to 13 residues. In germline, CDR1 is KGHSH, CDR2 LQKENI. Trimming shortened V by 4 bases and J by 4 bases, and 9 bases separated the two germline ends. CD8+ and CD4+ blood T cells underwent TCR beta sequencing. TEMRA cells were enriched by FACS, while CD8+ and CD4+ T cells were obtained through a negative isolation that was performed magnetically. In regard to this clonotype: Its antigen is not known.

Sequenced material: CD4+ T cells from PBMCs. The chain couples TRBV18 to TRBJ2-3, with D possibly TRBD2 on 6 matching bases. The receptor was derived from a human donor in good health. DNA for the CDR3: TGTGCCAGCTCACAGACTAGATCAGATACGCAGTATTTT. Amino acid sequence: CASSQTRSDTQYF.